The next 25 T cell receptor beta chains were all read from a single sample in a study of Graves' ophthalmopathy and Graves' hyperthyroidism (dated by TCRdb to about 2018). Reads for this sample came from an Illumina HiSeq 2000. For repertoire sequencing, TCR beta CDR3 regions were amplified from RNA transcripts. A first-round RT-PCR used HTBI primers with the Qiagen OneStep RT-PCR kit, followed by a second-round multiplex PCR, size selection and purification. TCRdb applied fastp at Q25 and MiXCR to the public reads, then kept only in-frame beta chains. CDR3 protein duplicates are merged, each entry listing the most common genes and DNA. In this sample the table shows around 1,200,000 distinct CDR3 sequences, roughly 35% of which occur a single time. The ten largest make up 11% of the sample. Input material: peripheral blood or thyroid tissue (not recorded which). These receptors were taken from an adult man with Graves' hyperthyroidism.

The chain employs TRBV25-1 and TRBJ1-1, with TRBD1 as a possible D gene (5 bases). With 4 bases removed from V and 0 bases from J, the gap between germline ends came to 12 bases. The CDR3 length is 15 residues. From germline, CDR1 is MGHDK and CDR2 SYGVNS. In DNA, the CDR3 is TGTGCCAGCAGTGTCGAATGGGGCTTGAACACTGAAGCTTTCTTT. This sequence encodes CASSVEWGLNTEAFF.

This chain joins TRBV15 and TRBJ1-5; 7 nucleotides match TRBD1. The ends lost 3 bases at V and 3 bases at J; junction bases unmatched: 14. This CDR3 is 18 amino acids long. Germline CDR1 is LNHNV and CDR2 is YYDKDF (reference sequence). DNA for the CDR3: TGTGCCACCAGCAGTTTTCTCCGGGACAGCAACTCCAATCAGCCCCAGCATTTT. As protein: CATSSFLRDSNSNQPQHF. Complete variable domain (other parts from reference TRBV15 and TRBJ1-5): DAMVIQNPRYQVTQFGKPVTLSCSQTLNHNVMYWYQQKSSQAPKLLFHYYDKDFNNEADTPDNFQSRRPNTSFCFLDIRSPGLGDTAMYLCATSSFLRDSNSNQPQHFGDGTRLSIL.

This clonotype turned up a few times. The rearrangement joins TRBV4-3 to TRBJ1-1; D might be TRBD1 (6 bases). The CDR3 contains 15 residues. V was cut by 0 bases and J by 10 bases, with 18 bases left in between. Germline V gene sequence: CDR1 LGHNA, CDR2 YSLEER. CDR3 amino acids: CASSQDTGARVRAFF. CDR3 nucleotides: TGCGCCAGCAGCCAAGATACGGGGGCGCGAGTGCGAGCTTTCTTT.

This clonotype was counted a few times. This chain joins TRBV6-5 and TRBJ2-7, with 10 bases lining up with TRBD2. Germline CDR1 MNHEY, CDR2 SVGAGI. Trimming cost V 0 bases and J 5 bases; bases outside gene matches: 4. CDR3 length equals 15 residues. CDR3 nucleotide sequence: TGTGCCAGCAGTTACTCGAGACTAGCGGGCCACGAGCAGTACTTC. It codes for CASSYSRLAGHEQYF.

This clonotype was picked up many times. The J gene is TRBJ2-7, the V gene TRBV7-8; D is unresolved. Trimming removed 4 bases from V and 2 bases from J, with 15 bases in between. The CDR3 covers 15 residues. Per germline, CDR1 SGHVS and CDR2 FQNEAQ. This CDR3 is CASSSNRDPAYEQYF. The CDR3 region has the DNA TGTGCCAGCAGCTCTAACAGAGATCCAGCCTACGAGCAGTACTTC.

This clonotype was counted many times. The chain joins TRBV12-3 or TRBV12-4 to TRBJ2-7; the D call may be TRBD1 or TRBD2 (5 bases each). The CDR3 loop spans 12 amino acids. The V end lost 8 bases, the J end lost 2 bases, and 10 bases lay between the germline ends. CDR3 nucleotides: TGTGCCAGCCGAAGGGACGCCTACGAGCAGTACTTC. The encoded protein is CASRRDAYEQYF.

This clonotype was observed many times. The CDR3 sequence: CSVFLRQGREAFF. The CDR3 DNA is TGCAGCGTCTTCCTCCGACAGGGGCGTGAAGCTTTCTTT. J is TRBJ1-1 and V is TRBV29-1; 8 nucleotides agree with TRBD1. V lost 6 bases, J lost 7 bases, and 10 bases stayed unmatched. Per the germline V gene, CDR1 is SQVTM and CDR2 is ANQGSEA. This CDR3 spans 13 amino acids.

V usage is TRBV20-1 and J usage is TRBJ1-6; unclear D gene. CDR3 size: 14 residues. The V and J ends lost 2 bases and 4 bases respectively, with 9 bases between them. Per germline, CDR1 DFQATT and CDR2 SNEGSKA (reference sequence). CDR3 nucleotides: TGCAGTGCTAGAAATGGAAGATATAATTCACCCCTCCACTTT. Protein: CSARNGRYNSPLHF.

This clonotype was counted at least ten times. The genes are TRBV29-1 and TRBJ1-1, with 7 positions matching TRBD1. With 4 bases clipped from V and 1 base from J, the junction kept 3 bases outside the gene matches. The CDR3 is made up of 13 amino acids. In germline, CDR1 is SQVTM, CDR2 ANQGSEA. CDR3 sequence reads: CSVVGTANTEAFF. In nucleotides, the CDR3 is TGCAGCGTTGTAGGGACAGCGAACACTGAAGCTTTCTTT.

The CDR3 region has the DNA TGTGCCAGCAGCTTAACTACCTCGTGGGGAACTAAAGCTTTCTTT. Translation: CASSLTTSWGTKAFF. This chain joins TRBV9 and TRBJ1-1; D is unclear. Germline-derived CDR1 and CDR2 are SGDLS and YYNGEE. Trimming stripped 4 bases from V and 9 bases from J, with 22 bases between. The CDR3 is 15 residues long.

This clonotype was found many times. CDR3 sequence: CSVVGLATDYEQYF. CDR3 DNA: TGCAGCGTTGTTGGACTAGCCACCGACTACGAGCAGTACTTC. The chain recombines TRBV29-1 with TRBJ2-7, with 8 bases aligning to TRBD2. CDR1 and CDR2 (germline): SQVTM, ANQGSEA. This CDR3 has 14 residues. V dropped 4 bases and J dropped 3; count of bases not matched to a gene: 8.

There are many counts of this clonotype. The CDR3 DNA reads TGTGCCAGCAGCTTGGGCGCTTGGGGGATCCATTCACCCCTCCACTTT. Its protein is CASSLGAWGIHSPLHF. The V and J genes are TRBV7-2 and TRBJ1-6; D might be TRBD1 (5 bases). The CDR3 covers 16 residues. Germline loops: CDR1 SGHTA, CDR2 FQGNSA. Trimming took 3 bases from V and 8 from J, leaving 17 bases between them.

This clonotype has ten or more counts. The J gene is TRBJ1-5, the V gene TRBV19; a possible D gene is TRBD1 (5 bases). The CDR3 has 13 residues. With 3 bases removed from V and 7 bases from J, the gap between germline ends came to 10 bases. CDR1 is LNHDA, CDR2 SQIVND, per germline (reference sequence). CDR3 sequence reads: CASSIASGQPQHF. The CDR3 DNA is TGTGCCAGTAGTATTGCTTCAGGGCAGCCCCAGCATTTT. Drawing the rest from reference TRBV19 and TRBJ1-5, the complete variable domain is DGGITQSPKYLFRKEGQNVTLSCEQNLNHDAMYWYRQDPGQGLRLIYYSQIVNDFQKGDIAEGYSVSREKKESFPLTVTSAQKNPTAFYLCASSIASGQPQHFGDGTRLSIL.

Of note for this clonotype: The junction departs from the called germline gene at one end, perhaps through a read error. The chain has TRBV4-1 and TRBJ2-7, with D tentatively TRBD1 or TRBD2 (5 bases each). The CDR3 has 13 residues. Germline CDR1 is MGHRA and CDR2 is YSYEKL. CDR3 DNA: TGCGCCAGCAGCCAACGGGACCTCTACGGGCAGTACTTC. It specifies CASSQRDLYGQYF.

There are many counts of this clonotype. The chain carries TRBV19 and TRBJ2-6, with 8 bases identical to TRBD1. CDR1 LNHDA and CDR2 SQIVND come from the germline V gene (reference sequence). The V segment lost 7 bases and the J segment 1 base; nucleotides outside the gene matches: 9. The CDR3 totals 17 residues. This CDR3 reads CASIERQGASGANVLTF. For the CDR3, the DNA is TGTGCCAGTATAGAGAGGCAGGGGGCGTCTGGGGCCAACGTCCTGACTTTC.

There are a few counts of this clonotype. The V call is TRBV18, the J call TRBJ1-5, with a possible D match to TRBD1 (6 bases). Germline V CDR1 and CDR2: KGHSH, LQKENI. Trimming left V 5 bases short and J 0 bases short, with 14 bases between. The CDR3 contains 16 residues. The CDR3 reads CASSGTGPPSNQPQHF. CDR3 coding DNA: TGTGCCAGCTCAGGTACAGGGCCACCTAGCAATCAGCCCCAGCATTTT.

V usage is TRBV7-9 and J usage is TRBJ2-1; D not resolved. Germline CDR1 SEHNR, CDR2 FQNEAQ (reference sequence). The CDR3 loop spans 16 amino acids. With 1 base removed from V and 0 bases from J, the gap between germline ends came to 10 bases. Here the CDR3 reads CASSLGAESSYNEQFF. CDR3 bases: TGTGCCAGCAGCTTAGGGGCGGAGAGCTCCTACAATGAGCAGTTCTTC.

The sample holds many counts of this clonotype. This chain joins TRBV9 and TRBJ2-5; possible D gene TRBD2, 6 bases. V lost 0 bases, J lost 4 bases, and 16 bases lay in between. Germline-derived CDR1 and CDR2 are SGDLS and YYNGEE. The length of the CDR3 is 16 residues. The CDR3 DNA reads TGTGCCAGCAGCGTAGCTACGAGGGCGCGGGGAGAGACCCAGTACTTC. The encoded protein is CASSVATRARGETQYF.

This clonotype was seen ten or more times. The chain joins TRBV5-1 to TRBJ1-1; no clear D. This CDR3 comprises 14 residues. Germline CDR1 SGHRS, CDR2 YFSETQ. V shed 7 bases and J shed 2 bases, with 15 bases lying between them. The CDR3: CASGSEGQNTEAFF. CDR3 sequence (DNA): TGCGCCAGCGGGAGCGAGGGTCAAAACACTGAAGCTTTCTTT.

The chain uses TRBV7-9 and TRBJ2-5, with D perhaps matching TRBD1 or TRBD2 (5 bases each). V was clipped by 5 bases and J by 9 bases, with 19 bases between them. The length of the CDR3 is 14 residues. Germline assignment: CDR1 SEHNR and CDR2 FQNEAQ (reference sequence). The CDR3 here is CASSPGTEDQPQYF. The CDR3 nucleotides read TGTGCCAGCAGCCCCGGGACGGAGGATCAGCCCCAGTACTTC. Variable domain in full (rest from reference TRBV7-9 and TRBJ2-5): DTGVSQNPRHKITKRGQNVTFRCDPISEHNRLYWYRQTLGQGPEFLTYFQNEAQLEKSRLLSDRFSAERPKGSFSTLEIQRTEQGDSAMYLCASSPGTEDQPQYFGPGTRLLVL.

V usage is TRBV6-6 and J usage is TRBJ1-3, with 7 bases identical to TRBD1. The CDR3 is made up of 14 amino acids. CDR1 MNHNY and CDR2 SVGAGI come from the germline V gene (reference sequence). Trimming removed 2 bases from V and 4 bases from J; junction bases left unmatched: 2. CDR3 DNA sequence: TGTGCCAGCAGTTACGGACAGGACGGAAACACCATATATTTT. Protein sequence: CASSYGQDGNTIYF.

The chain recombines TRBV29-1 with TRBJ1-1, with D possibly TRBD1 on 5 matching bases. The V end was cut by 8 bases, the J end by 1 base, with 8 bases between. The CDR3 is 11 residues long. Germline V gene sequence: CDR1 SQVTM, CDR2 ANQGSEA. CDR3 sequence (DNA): TGCAGCATTAGGGGGAACACTGAAGCTTTCTTT. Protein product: CSIRGNTEAFF.

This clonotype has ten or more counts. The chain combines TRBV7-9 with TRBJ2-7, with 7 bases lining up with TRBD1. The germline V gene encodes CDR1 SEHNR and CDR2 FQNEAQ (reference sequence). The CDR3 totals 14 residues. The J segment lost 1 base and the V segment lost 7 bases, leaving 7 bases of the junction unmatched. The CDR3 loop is CASTETGRSYEQYF. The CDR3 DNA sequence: TGTGCCAGCACCGAGACAGGGAGATCCTACGAGCAGTACTTC.

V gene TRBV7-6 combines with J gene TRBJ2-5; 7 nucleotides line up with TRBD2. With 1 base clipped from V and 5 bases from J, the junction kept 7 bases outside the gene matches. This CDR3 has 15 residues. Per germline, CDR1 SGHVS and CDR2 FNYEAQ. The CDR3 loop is CASSLDGGEGETQYF. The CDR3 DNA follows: TGTGCCAGCAGCTTAGATGGTGGGGAGGGGGAGACCCAGTACTTC. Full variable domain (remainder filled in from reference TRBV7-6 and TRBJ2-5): GAGVSQSPRYKVTKRGQDVALRCDPISGHVSLYWYRQALGQGPEFLTYFNYEAQQDKSGLPNDRFSAERPEGSISTLTIQRTEQRDSAMYRCASSLDGGEGETQYFGPGTRLLVL.

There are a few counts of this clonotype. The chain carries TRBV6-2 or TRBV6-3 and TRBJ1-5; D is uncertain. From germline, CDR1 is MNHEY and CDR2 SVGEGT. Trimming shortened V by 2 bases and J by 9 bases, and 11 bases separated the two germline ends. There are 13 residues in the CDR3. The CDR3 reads CASSYGQQVPQHF. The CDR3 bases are TGTGCCAGCAGTTACGGGCAGCAGGTGCCCCAGCATTTT.